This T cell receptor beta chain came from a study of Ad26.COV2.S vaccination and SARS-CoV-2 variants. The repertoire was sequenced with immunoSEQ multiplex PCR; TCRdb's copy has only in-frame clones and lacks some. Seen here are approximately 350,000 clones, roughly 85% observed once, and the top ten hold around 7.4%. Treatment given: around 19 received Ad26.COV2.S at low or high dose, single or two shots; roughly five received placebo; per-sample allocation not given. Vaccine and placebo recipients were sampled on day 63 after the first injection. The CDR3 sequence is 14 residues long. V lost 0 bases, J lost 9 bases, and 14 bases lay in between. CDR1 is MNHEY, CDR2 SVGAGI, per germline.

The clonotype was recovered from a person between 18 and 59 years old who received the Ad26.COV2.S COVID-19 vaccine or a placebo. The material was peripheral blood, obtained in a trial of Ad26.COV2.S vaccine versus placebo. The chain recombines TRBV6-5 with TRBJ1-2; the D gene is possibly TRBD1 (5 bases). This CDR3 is CASSYSGTAKSYTF. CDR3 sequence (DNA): TGTGCCAGCAGTTACTCGGGGACCGCGAAAAGCTACACCTTC.